Sequencing of this T cell receptor (beta chain) was carried out in a study of cytomegalovirus exposure and HLA in healthy donors. Assay used: immunoSEQ multiplex PCR; TCRdb lists only in-frame clones, some missing. The top ten clones hold roughly 2% of a sample with hundreds of thousands of clones, roughly 87% of them seen once. V was clipped by 5 bases and J by 6 bases, with 16 bases between them. CDR1 KGHSH and CDR2 LQKENI come from the germline V gene. The CDR3 totals 14 residues. The V and J genes are TRBV18 and TRBJ1-1; D not resolved. This sequence originates from a woman between 18 and 30 years old in good health and CMV-seropositive. The sequenced sample was PBMCs. In nucleotides, the CDR3 is TGTGCCAGCTCATCGGTACGGCGGGGTCCTGAAGCTTTCTTT. The encoded protein is CASSSVRRGPEAFF.